This passage covers 18 T cell receptor beta chains from one sample sequenced in a study of Ad26.COV2.S vaccination and SARS-CoV-2 variants (dated by TCRdb to the early 2020s). Library preparation employed the immunoSEQ multiplex PCR assay. TCRdb carries this immuneACCESS record with in-frame sequences only. Its versions omit some clonotypes, under half of them owing to an unresolved V gene in the studies checked, with the rest unexplained. The table for this sample lists more than 150,000 clones; roughly 87% of them were counted only once. Less than 6% of the sample is in the top ten clones. The sample's time point label, in plain terms: individuals recovered from natural SARS-CoV-2 infection. The material sequenced was peripheral blood, taken after recovery from COVID-19. These receptors all stem from a human donor who had recovered from COVID-19.

The genes are TRBV5-4 and TRBJ2-7; the D is unclear. CDR1 is SGHNT and CDR2 is YYREEE in the germline V gene (reference sequence). CDR3 length: 12 residues. The ends were cut back, 1 base at V and 5 bases at J, with 7 bases in the middle. CDR3 sequence (DNA): TGTGCCAGCAGCTTGTTGGGTAACGAGCAGTACTTC. This sequence encodes CASSLLGNEQYF.

CDR3 amino acids: CATQQGVNEQFF. The CDR3 nucleotides read TGTGCCACCCAACAGGGGGTCAATGAGCAGTTCTTC. The V gene is TRBV19, the J gene TRBJ2-1; TRBD1 agrees at 8 bases. This CDR3 has 12 residues. V trimming: 10 bases; J trimming: 6 bases; junction bases outside the gene matches: 5. Per the germline V gene, CDR1 is LNHDA and CDR2 is SQIVND (reference sequence).

V usage is TRBV6-2 or TRBV6-3 and J usage is TRBJ2-1; 10 bases agree with TRBD2. The junction had 19 bases not matched to a gene; V was cut back by 3 bases and J by 8 bases. The CDR3 has 19 amino acids. From germline, CDR1 is MNHEY and CDR2 SVGEGT. CDR3 sequence: CASSYSGTSVPLGRHEQFF. The CDR3 region has the DNA TGTGCCAGCAGTTATTCCGGGACTAGCGTCCCCCTGGGGAGACATGAGCAGTTCTTC.

The chain links TRBV19 to TRBJ1-1; D is uncertain. The CDR3 length is 12 residues. Trimming left V 0 bases short and J 5 bases short, with 4 bases between. Germline V gene sequence: CDR1 LNHDA, CDR2 SQIVND (reference sequence). CDR3 nucleotides: TGTGCCAGTAGTATAGATGAGACTGAAGCTTTCTTT. Amino acids: CASSIDETEAFF.

This clone was found once. The rearrangement joins TRBV21-1 to TRBJ1-5; the table's D call, TRBD1, has no DNA check behind it. TRBV21-1 is a listed pseudogene. This CDR3 is built from 13 residues. CDR3 in DNA: TGTGCCTATAGGACAGCCGGCAATCAGCCCCAGCATTTT. Protein product: CAYRTAGNQPQHF.

The chain joins TRBV11-2 to TRBJ2-4; tentatively, D is TRBD2 (6 bases). The germline V gene encodes CDR1 SGHAT and CDR2 FQNNGV. Trimming removed 5 bases at V and 0 bases at J, with 11 bases between. The CDR3 is 15 residues long. CDR3 protein: CASSPGGGAKNIQYF. CDR3 coding DNA: TGTGCCAGCAGCCCCGGGGGAGGAGCCAAAAACATTCAGTACTTC. Full variable domain (rest looked up from reference TRBV11-2 and TRBJ2-4): EAGVAQSPRYKIIEKRQSVAFWCNPISGHATLYWYQQILGQGPKLLIQFQNNGVVDDSQLPKDRFSAERLKGVDSTLKIQPAKLEDSAVYLCASSPGGGAKNIQYFGAGTRLSVL.

The gene calls are TRBV30 and TRBJ1-3; possibly TRBD1 for D (5 bases). The CDR3 spans 14 residues. Germline V CDR1 and CDR2: GTSNPN, SVGIG (reference sequence). V shed 3 bases and J shed 0 bases, with 9 bases lying between them. Here the CDR3 reads CAWSRGASGNTIYF. CDR3 coding DNA: TGTGCCTGGAGCAGAGGGGCCTCTGGAAACACCATATATTTT.

About this clone: Germline is not matched at one junction end, which may reflect a read error. This chain links TRBV5-1 with TRBJ1-1; tentatively, D is TRBD1 (5 bases). The CDR3 loop spans 14 amino acids. CDR1 and CDR2 (germline): SGHRS, YFSETQ. The chain's CDR3 is CASNLGDGNTEAFF. Written as DNA, the CDR3 is TGCGCCAGCAACTTGGGGGATGGAAACACTGAAGCTTTCTTT.

V usage is TRBV3-1 (or the pseudogene TRBV3-2) and J usage is TRBJ2-5, with TRBD1 matching over 10 bases. Trimming cost V 0 bases and J 5 bases; bases outside gene matches: 12. The CDR3 sequence is 18 residues long. Germline loops: CDR1 LGHDT, CDR2 YNNKEL (reference sequence). CDR3 bases: TGTGCCAGCAGCCAAGAGAGGTTGCCGGGACAGGGGACGGAGACCCAGTACTTC. This translates into CASSQERLPGQGTETQYF.

This clone was detected only once. The V and J genes are TRBV7-2 and TRBJ1-1; maybe TRBD1 (6 bases). CDR1 and CDR2 (germline): SGHTA, FQGNSA. V was shortened by 2 bases and J by 4 bases, with 8 bases between the two germline ends. CDR3 length: 13 amino acids. The CDR3 sequence: CASSLQQGTEAFF. CDR3 DNA sequence: TGTGCCAGCAGCTTACAACAGGGCACTGAAGCTTTCTTT.

V gene TRBV3-1 (or the pseudogene TRBV3-2) combines with J gene TRBJ2-3, with D tentatively TRBD2 (7 bases). V lost 1 base and J lost 1, with 15 bases in between. The CDR3 length is 17 residues. Germline V gene sequence: CDR1 LGHDT, CDR2 YNNKEL (reference sequence). CDR3 sequence: CASSQAGGRGGTDTQYF. CDR3 bases: TGTGCCAGCAGCCAAGCGGGGGGCAGGGGAGGCACAGATACGCAGTATTTT.

Here the CDR3 DNA reads TGTGCCTGGAGGTGGGGGACCTACGAGCAGTACTTC. Translation: CAWRWGTYEQYF. This chain uses TRBV30 with TRBJ2-7; D is perhaps TRBD1 or TRBD2 (5 bases each). Looked up from germline, CDR1 is GTSNPN and CDR2 is SVGIG (reference sequence). Trimming cost V 3 bases and J 2 bases, with 8 bases left between them. CDR3 length equals 12 residues.

The rearrangement joins TRBV11-2 to TRBJ2-1; 10 nucleotides match TRBD2. CDR3 length equals 20 residues. Trimming cost V 0 bases and J 1 base; bases outside gene matches: 12. Germline CDR1 is SGHAT and CDR2 is FQNNGV. CDR3 coding DNA: TGTGCCAGCAGCTTAGATCGGGAGATAGCGGGGGGATTATCCTACAATGAGCAGTTCTTC. Its protein product is CASSLDREIAGGLSYNEQFF.

The sample holds one count of this clone. V usage is TRBV7-6 and J usage is TRBJ2-1, with D possibly TRBD2 on 5 matching bases. V was pared by 0 bases and J by 8 bases, with 17 bases between. CDR3 length: 16 residues. CDR1 is SGHVS and CDR2 is FNYEAQ in the germline V gene. CDR3 residues: CASSLASTVGNYEQFF. CDR3 nucleotide sequence: TGTGCCAGCAGCTTAGCGTCAACGGTCGGGAACTATGAGCAGTTCTTC.

The chain recombines TRBV7-6 with TRBJ1-1; D might be TRBD1 (5 bases). Trimming shortened V by 3 bases and J by 2 bases, and 16 bases separated the two germline ends. Germline V gene data show CDR1 as SGHVS and CDR2 as FNYEAQ. The CDR3 consists of 16 residues. Here the CDR3 reads CASSLEQTRGNTEAFF. CDR3 coding DNA: TGTGCCAGCAGCTTGGAACAGACGAGGGGTAACACTGAAGCTTTCTTT.

The chain joins TRBV6-5 to TRBJ1-4; D uncertain. This CDR3 is 15 amino acids long. CDR1 and CDR2 from the germline V gene are MNHEY and SVGAGI. Trimming cost V 0 bases and J 7 bases, with 12 bases left between them. CDR3 in DNA: TGTGCCAGCAGTTACTCTAGTACCTGGGGTGAAAAACTGTTTTTT. Its protein is CASSYSSTWGEKLFF.

This clone is a singleton in its sample. The CDR3 here is CASSPLLDTEAFF. CDR3 in DNA: TGTGCCAGCTCACCACTCTTAGACACTGAAGCTTTCTTT. The genes are TRBV18 and TRBJ1-1; unclear D gene. Germline CDR1 is KGHSH and CDR2 is LQKENI. The CDR3 extends over 13 amino acids. V lost 1 base and J lost 3, with 6 bases in between.

This clone appeared once. The chain has TRBV19 and TRBJ2-2; TRBD1 might be the D (6 bases). Trimming removed 3 bases at V and 4 bases at J, with 12 bases between. Per germline, CDR1 LNHDA and CDR2 SQIVND (reference sequence). The CDR3 length is 15 residues. CDR3 amino acids: CASSIGTGSTGELFF. Written as DNA, the CDR3 is TGTGCCAGTAGTATTGGTACAGGGTCCACCGGGGAGCTGTTTTTT.